The present TCR beta chain was sequenced within a study of chemoradiotherapy in HPV16-positive cancers. Repeated repertoire sampling spanned the course of chemoradiotherapy. Germline CDR1 reads SGHDT; CDR2 reads YYEEEE. V lost 0 bases, J lost 1 base, and 11 bases lay in between. The CDR3 sequence is 16 residues long. The assay was immunoSEQ multiplex PCR, and TCRdb's table has in-frame clones only and misses some. The data contain about 5,000 clones, around nine tenths of them singletons. Study-level results: In HPV16-positive patients, HPV-responsive T-cell expansion tracked better recurrence-free survival. The functional HPV-specific definition rests on just two HPV16-positive patients.

Remarks on this clone: Its target is not known.

Sequencing was performed on blood, taken from a patient who underwent chemoradiotherapy. The chain combines TRBV5-6 with TRBJ1-5; D gene uncertain. This TCR was sampled from a human donor with HPV-associated anogenital cancer. The CDR3 reads CASSLGPTGSNQPQHF. CDR3 coding DNA: TGTGCCAGCAGCTTGGGTCCGACGGGAAGCAATCAGCCCCAGCATTTT.